The subject of this entry is one TCR beta chain. This clone showed up just a few times. Its antigen is not yet known. Per-nucleotide qualities are absent, and no much larger clonotype sits a single base away. Two independent genomic DNA replicates were amplified for each sample, with around 0.5 ug used for blood and around 1.5 ug for tumor or normal breast. Following the manufacturer's instructions, the ImmunoSeq Intro kit was used to carry out TCRB sequencing on genomic DNA. For absolute quantification, the roughly 28-cycle multiplex PCR included proprietary primers along with spike-in control sequences. Single-end 150-bp reads were used to sequence an 87-bp fragment spanning the CDR3 plus the flanking V and J genes. Each lane of an Illumina MiSeq using version 3.0 chemistry carried seven multiplexed samples, with two replicates per sample. For the original study's pipeline: The vendor's proprietary pipeline processed the raw data and merged both replicates into a single result for each sample. Clonotypes were defined as productive rearrangements sharing the V-gene family, CDR3 amino acid sequence and J-gene segment. Clonality was computed as 1 minus the normalized Shannon entropy (Pielou evenness) of TCRB abundances. T cell density was estimated as total templates divided by the number of input cells, with the number of input cells inferred from the DNA input amount. Recon with default parameters was used to estimate total repertoire diversity and clonality. Tumor-enriched clonotypes were defined as having over 0.1% abundance in tumor and at least 32-fold higher abundance than in normal breast. TCRdb obtained this table from immuneACCESS and retained in-frame rearrangements with V and J assigned. These tables miss some clones; where compared with another copy, unresolved V genes account for less than half of the shortfall, and the remainder is unexplained. V, J and clone size reflect that table, while D and trimming were determined from the DNA. For this sample there are over 40,000 clones; roughly 78% appear just once. The leading ten clones occupy around 3.4% of the sample.

The study profiled bulk TCR beta-chain repertoires in matched peripheral blood, tumor and adjacent normal breast tissue taken from approximately 15 patients with early-stage breast cancer. Before surgery, about 4.5-10 mL of whole blood was collected in EDTA tubes and processed within 2 hours. Ficoll-Paque centrifugation in SepMate-50 tubes was used to isolate peripheral blood mononuclear cells. For storage in liquid nitrogen, PBMCs were cryopreserved as aliquots of 2 to 4 million cells in around 90% FBS with roughly 10% DMSO. Genomic DNA was extracted with the Qiagen AllPrep DNA/RNA Mini kit. The data were obtained in a study of early stage breast cancer tumors (dated by TCRdb to about 2017). General notes on the study: Of the approximately 15 invasive breast tumors, approximately 11 were found to be estrogen receptor-positive, progesterone receptor-positive and HER2-negative. A read coverage of roughly 10-fold per sample was achieved on average. About 70% of the 12 ER+/PR+/HER2- tumors were invasive ductal carcinomas, while the other four were invasive lobular carcinomas. The samples as a whole yielded around 2.5 million detected templates, corresponding to about a million unique clonotypes.

From the germline V gene, CDR1 is SGHVS and CDR2 is FNYEAQ. The CDR3 numbers 14 residues from cysteine through phenylalanine. Here the CDR3 DNA is all that survives: 42 bases in frame from base 1. Trimming takes 5 bases from V and 7 bases from J, and the germline ends sit 16 bases apart. What the research found in general, with its limitations: Enriched TCRB sequences shared across patients were mostly commonly generated sequences, unlikely to play an important role in the tumor microenvironment. Repertoires from blood and normal breast were more alike than repertoires from blood and tumor, and in about 85% of the 16 patients, comparing each tissue with blood separated tumor from normal. Compared with adjacent normal breast tissue, tumors had about 2.5-fold higher T cell density and higher clonality. Bulk genomic DNA sequencing of unsorted cells missed chain pairing and functional markers such as CD4, CD8 and FOXP3. Because the cohort was small, a breakdown by tumor subtype could not be done.

The sample consisted of blood. The sequence came from a person in their 40s with breast cancer. The sequence links TRBV7-6 to TRBJ2-3, with the D gene not clear enough to name. The CDR3 sequence is CASSAPLTLNTQYF. DNA sequence: TGTGCCAGCAGCGCCCCATTGACGCTAAATACGCAGTATTTT.